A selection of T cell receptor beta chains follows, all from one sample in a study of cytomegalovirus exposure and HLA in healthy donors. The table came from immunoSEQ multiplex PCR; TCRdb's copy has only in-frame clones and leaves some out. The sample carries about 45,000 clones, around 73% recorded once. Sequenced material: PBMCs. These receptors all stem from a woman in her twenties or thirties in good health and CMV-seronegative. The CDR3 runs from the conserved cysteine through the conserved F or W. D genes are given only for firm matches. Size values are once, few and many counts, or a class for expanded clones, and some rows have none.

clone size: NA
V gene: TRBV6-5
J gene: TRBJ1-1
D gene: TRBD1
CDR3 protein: CASSYRGRKGTEAFF
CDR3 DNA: TGTGCCAGCAGTTACAGGGGGCGAAAGGGCACTGAAGCTTTCTTT

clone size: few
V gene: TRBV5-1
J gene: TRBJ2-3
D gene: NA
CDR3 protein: CASSWGLGSAWTQYF
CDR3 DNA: TGCGCCAGCAGCTGGGGCTTGGGGTCGGCTTGGACGCAGTATTTT

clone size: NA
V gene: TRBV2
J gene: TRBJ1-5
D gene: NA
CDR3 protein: CASSLPNQPQHF
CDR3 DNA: TGTGCCAGCAGCCTACCCAATCAGCCCCAGCATTTT

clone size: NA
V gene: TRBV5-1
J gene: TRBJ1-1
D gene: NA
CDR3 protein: CASSVLGRNTEAFF
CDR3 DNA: TGCGCCAGCAGCGTACTTGGGAGGAACACTGAAGCTTTCTTT

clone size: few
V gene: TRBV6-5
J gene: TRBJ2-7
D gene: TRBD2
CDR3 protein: CASSYVGGIYEQYF
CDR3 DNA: TGTGCCAGCAGTTACGTCGGGGGGATCTACGAGCAGTACTTC

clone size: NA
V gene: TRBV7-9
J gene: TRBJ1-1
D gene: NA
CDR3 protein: CASSTSPGLGAYEAFF
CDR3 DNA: TGTGCCAGCAGTACCTCCCCCGGGTTAGGGGCATACGAAGCTTTCTTT

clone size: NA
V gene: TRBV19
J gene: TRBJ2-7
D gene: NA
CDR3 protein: CASSIRDTDYEQYF
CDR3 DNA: TGTGCCAGTAGTATCAGGGACACAGACTACGAGCAGTACTTC

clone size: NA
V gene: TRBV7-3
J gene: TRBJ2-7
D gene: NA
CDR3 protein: CASSLTFRGGEQYF
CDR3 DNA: TGTGCCAGCAGCTTAACGTTCAGGGGCGGCGAGCAGTACTTC

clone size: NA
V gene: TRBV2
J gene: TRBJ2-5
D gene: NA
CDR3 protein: CASQPRSETQYF
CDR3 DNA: TGTGCCAGCCAACCCAGATCGGAGACCCAGTACTTC

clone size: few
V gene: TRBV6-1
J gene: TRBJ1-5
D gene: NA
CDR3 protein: CASSEIGGSNQPQHF
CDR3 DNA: TGTGCCAGCAGTGAAATCGGGGGGAGCAATCAGCCCCAGCATTTT

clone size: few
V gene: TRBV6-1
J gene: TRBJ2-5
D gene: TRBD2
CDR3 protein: CASSEIAGGPQTQYF
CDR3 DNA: TGTGCCAGCAGTGAGATAGCGGGAGGGCCCCAGACCCAGTACTTC

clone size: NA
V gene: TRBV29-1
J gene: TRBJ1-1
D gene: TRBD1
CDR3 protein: CSVGTGRTEAFF
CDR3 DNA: TGCAGCGTCGGGACAGGGAGGACTGAAGCTTTCTTT

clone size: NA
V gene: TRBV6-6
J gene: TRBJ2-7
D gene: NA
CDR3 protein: CASSYARGAYEQYF
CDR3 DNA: TGTGCCAGCAGTTACGCCAGGGGGGCCTACGAGCAGTACTTC

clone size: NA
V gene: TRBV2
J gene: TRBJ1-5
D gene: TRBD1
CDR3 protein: CASRRQGAQPQHF
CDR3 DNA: TGTGCCAGCAGGCGACAGGGGGCACAGCCCCAGCATTTT

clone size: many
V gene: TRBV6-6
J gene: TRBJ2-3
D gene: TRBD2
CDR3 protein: CASSNWGLAAQSQYF
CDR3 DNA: TGTGCCAGCAGTAACTGGGGACTAGCGGCCCAGTCGCAGTATTTT

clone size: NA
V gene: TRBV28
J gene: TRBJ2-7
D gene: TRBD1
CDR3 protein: CASSLLWDRHF
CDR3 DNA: TGTGCCAGCAGTCTATTATGGGACAGGCACTTC

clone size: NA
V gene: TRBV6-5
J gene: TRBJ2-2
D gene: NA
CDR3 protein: CASRATGSDTGELFF
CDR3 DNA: TGTGCCAGCAGGGCAACAGGGTCGGACACCGGGGAGCTGTTTTTT

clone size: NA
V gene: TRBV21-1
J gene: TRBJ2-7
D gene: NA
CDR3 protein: CASTPSGQYF
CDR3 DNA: TGTGCCAGCACCCCTTCGGGGCAGTACTTC

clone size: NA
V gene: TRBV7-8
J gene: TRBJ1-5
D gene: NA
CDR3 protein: CASSFAGVQGNQPQHF
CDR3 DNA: TGTGCCAGCAGCTTCGCGGGGGTTCAGGGCAATCAGCCCCAGCATTTT

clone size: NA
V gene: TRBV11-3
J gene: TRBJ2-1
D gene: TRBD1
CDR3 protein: CASSPQDRYNEQFF
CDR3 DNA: TGTGCCAGCAGCCCCCAGGACAGGTACAATGAGCAGTTCTTC

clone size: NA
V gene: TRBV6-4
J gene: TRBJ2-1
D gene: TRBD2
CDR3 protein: CASSGTSGGPGEQFF
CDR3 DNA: TGTGCCAGTTCCGGGACTAGCGGGGGGCCTGGTGAGCAGTTCTTC

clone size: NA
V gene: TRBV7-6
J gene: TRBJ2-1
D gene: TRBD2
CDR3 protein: CASSLGAGGTYNEQFF
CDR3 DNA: TGTGCCAGCAGCTTAGGGGCGGGAGGAACCTACAATGAGCAGTTCTTC

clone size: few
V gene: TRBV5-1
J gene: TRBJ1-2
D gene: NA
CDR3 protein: CARRSQVGDGYTF
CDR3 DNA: TGCGCCCGGCGGTCCCAAGTGGGTGATGGCTACACCTTC

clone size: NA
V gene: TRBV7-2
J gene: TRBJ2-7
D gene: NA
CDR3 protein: CASSLYYEQYF
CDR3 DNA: TGTGCCAGCAGCCTGTACTACGAGCAGTACTTC

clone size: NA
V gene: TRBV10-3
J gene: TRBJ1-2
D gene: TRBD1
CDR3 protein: CAISKGQDDYGYTF
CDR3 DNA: TGTGCCATCAGTAAAGGACAGGACGACTATGGCTACACCTTC

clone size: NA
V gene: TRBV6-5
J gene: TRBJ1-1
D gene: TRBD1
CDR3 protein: CASSPGQGAGTEAFF
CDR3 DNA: TGTGCCAGCAGCCCGGGACAGGGGGCCGGGACTGAAGCTTTCTTT

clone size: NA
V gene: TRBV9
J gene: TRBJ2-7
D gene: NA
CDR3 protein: CASSGGSYEQYF
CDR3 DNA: TGTGCCAGCAGCGGCGGATCCTACGAGCAGTACTTC

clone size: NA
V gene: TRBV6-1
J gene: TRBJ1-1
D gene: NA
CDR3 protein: CASSVWRPNTEAFF
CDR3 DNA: TGTGCCAGCAGTGTCTGGAGACCGAACACTGAAGCTTTCTTT

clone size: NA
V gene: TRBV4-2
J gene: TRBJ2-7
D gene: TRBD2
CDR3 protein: CASSQDLSGGFYEQYF
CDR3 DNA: TGTGCCAGCAGCCAAGATCTGAGCGGGGGGTTCTACGAGCAGTACTTC

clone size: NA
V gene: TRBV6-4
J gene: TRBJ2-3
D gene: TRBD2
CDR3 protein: CASSPSGGSPDTQYF
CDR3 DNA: TGTGCCAGCAGTCCTAGCGGGGGGTCTCCAGATACGCAGTATTTT

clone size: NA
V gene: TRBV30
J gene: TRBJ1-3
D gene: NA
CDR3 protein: CAWSEDSGNTIYF
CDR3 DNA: TGTGCCTGGAGCGAGGACAGCGGAAACACCATATATTTT

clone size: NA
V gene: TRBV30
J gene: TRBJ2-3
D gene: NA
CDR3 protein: CAWRVDWGTQYF
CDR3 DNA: TGTGCCTGGAGGGTGGACTGGGGTACGCAGTATTTT

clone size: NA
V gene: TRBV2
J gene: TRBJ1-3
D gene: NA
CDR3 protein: CASSGQNSGNTIYF
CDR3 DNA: TGTGCCAGCAGTGGACAGAACTCTGGAAACACCATATATTTT

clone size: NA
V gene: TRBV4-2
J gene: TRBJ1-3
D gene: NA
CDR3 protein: CASSQPGGAAGNTIYF
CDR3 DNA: TGTGCCAGCAGCCAACCTGGAGGGGCTGCTGGAAACACCATATATTTT

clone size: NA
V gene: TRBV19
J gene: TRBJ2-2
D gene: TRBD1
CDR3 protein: CASSWTGVTGELFF
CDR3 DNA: TGTGCCAGTAGTTGGACAGGGGTCACCGGGGAGCTGTTTTTT

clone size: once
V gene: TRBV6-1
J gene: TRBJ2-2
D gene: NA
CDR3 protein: CASSLVAGIGGELFF
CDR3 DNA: TGTGCCAGCAGCCTTGTGGCAGGGATTGGCGGGGAGCTGTTTTTT

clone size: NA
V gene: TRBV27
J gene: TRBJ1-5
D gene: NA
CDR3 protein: CASSLSGADQPQHF
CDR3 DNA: TGTGCCAGCAGTTTATCGGGAGCCGATCAGCCCCAGCATTTT

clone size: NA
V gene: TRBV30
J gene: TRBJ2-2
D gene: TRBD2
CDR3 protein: CAGQTSGRSGELFF
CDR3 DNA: TGTGCCGGACAAACTAGCGGGAGGTCCGGGGAGCTGTTTTTT

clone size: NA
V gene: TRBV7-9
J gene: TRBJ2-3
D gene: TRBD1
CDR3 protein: CASSQGTGAADTQYF
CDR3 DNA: TGTGCCAGCAGCCAGGGGACAGGGGCTGCAGATACGCAGTATTTT

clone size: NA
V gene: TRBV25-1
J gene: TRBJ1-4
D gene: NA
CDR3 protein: CASSDREGVWEKLFF
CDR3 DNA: TGTGCCAGCAGTGATAGAGAGGGGGTATGGGAAAAACTGTTTTTT

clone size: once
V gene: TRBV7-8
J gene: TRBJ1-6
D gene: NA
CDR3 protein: CASSLAGWEDSPLHF
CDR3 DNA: TGTGCCAGCAGCTTAGCAGGGTGGGAGGATTCACCCCTCCACTTT

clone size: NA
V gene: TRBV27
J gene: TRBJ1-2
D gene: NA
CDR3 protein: CASGVYRFWGYTF
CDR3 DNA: TGTGCCAGCGGAGTTTATCGGTTTTGGGGCTACACCTTC

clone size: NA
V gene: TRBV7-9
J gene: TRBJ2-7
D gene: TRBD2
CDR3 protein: CASSLGLAGTSYEQYF
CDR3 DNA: TGTGCCAGCAGCTTAGGCCTAGCGGGAACCTCCTACGAGCAGTACTTC

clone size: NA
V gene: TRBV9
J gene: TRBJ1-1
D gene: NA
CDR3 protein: CASSVGPGWDTEAFF
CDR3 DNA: TGTGCCAGCAGCGTAGGTCCAGGGTGGGACACTGAAGCTTTCTTT